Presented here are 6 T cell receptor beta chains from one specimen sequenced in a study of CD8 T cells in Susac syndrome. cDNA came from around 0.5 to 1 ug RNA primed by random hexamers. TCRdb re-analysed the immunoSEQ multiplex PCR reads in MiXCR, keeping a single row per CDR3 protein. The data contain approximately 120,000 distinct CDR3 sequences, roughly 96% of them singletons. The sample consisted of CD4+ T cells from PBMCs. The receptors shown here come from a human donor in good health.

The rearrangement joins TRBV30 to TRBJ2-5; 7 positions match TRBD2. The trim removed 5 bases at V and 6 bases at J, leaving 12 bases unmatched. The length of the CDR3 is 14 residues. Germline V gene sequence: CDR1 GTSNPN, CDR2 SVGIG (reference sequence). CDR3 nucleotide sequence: TGTGCCTGGGATTTGGGAGGGGATGTGAAGACCCAGTACTTC. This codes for CAWDLGGDVKTQYF.

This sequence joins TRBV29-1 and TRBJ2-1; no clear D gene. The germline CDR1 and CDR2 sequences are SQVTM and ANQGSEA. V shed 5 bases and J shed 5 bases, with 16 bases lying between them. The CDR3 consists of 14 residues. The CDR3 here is CSVMLGPRHNEQFF. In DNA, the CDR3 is TGCAGCGTTATGTTAGGTCCCAGACACAATGAGCAGTTCTTC.

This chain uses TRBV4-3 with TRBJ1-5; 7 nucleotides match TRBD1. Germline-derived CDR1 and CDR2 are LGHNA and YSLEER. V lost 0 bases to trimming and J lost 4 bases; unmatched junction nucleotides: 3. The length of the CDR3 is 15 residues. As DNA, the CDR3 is TGCGCCAGCAGCCAAGAAGGGGGCCCAAATCAGCCCCAGCATTTT. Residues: CASSQEGGPNQPQHF.

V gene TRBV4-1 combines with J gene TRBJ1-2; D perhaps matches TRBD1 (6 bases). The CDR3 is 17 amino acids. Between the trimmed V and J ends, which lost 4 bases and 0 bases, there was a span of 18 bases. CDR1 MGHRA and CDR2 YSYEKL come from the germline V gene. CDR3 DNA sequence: TGCGCCAGCAGCCGAGTGACAGGCGGCTTAGCTAACTATGGCTACACCTTC. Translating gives CASSRVTGGLANYGYTF.

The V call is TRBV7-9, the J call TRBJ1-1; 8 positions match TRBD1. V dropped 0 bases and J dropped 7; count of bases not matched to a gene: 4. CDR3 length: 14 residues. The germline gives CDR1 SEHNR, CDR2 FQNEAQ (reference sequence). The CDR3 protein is CASSLATGVDEAFF. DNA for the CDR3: TGTGCCAGCAGCTTAGCGACAGGGGTGGATGAAGCTTTCTTT.

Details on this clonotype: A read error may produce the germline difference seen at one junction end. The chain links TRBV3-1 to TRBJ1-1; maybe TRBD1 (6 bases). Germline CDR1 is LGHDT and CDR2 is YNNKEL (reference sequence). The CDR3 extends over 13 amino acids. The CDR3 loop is CASIQRMGGDFIF. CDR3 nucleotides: TGTGCCAGCATCCAACGGATGGGGGGCGATTTTATCTTT.